These 19 T cell receptor beta chains came from one sample sequenced in a study of T cells expressing NK-cell markers. One entry per CDR3 protein, without DNA, is what TCRdb gives after re-calling the 5' RACE reads. The sample spans some 460,000 distinct CDR3 sequences; the ten largest clones claim about 1.5%. The sequencing sample was made of blood T cells: a sorted CD56 or NKG2C T cell subset, CD4+ or CD8+ T cells, or bulk PBMC T cells (not recorded which). These receptors were collected from a woman aged 50 to 60 in good health.

V and J are TRBV24-1 and TRBJ2-1; TCRdb designates TRBD1, a call that cannot be tested without DNA. Per the germline V gene, CDR1 is KGHDR and CDR2 is SFDVKD. The CDR3 runs to 15 residues. The CDR3 spells CATRRPPPGRDEQFF.

This chain links TRBV7-8 with TRBJ2-2. The CDR3 consists of 14 residues. From germline, CDR1 is SGHVS and CDR2 FQNEAQ. This chain's CDR3 is CASSLRSGPGELFF.

The rearrangement joins TRBV12-3 or TRBV12-4 to TRBJ2-3; without DNA, the TCRdb call of TRBD2 cannot be checked. The CDR3 covers 21 residues. CDR3 sequence reads: CASSLAGASGGLATSTDTQYF.

This chain joins TRBV6-1 and TRBJ2-3; TCRdb lists TRBD2, though no DNA is available to test this call. CDR1 and CDR2 from the germline V gene are MNHNS and SASEGT. This CDR3 is built from 15 residues. CDR3 sequence: CASRVSGSGTDTQYF.

CDR3 amino acids: CATAKHSNQPQHF. The rearrangement uses TRBV15 and TRBJ1-5. Germline V gives CDR1 LNHNV, CDR2 YYDKDF (reference sequence). The CDR3 extends over 13 amino acids. Full variable domain (outside the CDR3, taken from reference TRBV15 and TRBJ1-5): DAMVIQNPRYQVTQFGKPVTLSCSQTLNHNVMYWYQQKSSQAPKLLFHYYDKDFNNEADTPDNFQSRRPNTSFCFLDIRSPGLGDTAMYLCATAKHSNQPQHFGDGTRLSIL.

The chain recombines TRBV28 with TRBJ2-3; as DNA is missing, the TRBD2 call by TCRdb cannot be tested. This CDR3 has 15 residues. The germline V gene has CDR1 MDHEN and CDR2 SYDVKM. The CDR3 region is CASSFGRGDTDTQYF.

The genes are TRBV29-1 and TRBJ1-2. This CDR3 is built from 14 residues. Germline CDR1 reads SQVTM; CDR2 reads ANQGSEA. CDR3 sequence reads: CSVGGDTGTAGYTF.

The V call is TRBV10-3, the J call TRBJ2-2. The germline V gene has CDR1 ENHRY and CDR2 SYGVKD. This CDR3 is 13 amino acids long. The CDR3 protein is CAISESYPGELFF.

This rearrangement joins TRBV12-3 or TRBV12-4 to TRBJ1-1; TCRdb returns TRBD1, unconfirmable since there is no DNA. CDR3 length: 16 residues. The CDR3 here is CASSHVRDSKRAEAFF.

The J gene is TRBJ2-3, the V gene TRBV15. The CDR3 runs 14 residues. Germline V gene sequence: CDR1 LNHNV, CDR2 YYDKDF (reference sequence). The CDR3 sequence: CATSTGQPTDTQYF.

V gene TRBV6-1 combines with J gene TRBJ2-3. The CDR3 runs 16 residues. Germline CDR1 and CDR2: MNHNS and SASEGT. This CDR3 is CASGSSSSARTDTQYF.

This chain joins TRBV6-5 and TRBJ1-5. This CDR3 spans 14 amino acids. CDR1 and CDR2 from the germline V gene are MNHEY and SVGAGI. The CDR3: CASSSYRDSWPQHF.

The V gene is TRBV28, the J gene TRBJ2-5; the D call from TCRdb, TRBD1, cannot be confirmed without DNA. This CDR3 has 14 residues. Per the germline V gene, CDR1 is MDHEN and CDR2 is SYDVKM. The CDR3 is CASSQGGLQETQYF.

The chain has TRBV11-2 and TRBJ2-1; TCRdb calls TRBD2, which cannot be checked without DNA. This CDR3 has 16 residues. In germline, CDR1 is SGHAT, CDR2 FQNNGV. The CDR3 loop reads CASRTLAGLTYNEQFF.

The chain recombines TRBV20-1 with TRBJ2-7; lacking DNA, the TRBD1 call made by TCRdb goes unchecked. The CDR3 loop spans 15 amino acids. Germline assignment: CDR1 DFQATT and CDR2 SNEGSKA (reference sequence). CDR3 loop: CSAEDPGQGRYEQYF.

The chain has TRBV30 and TRBJ2-2; absent DNA, TCRdb's TRBD2 call cannot be checked. The CDR3 is made up of 16 amino acids. The V gene's germline CDR1 is GTSNPN and CDR2 SVGIG (reference sequence). The CDR3 loop reads CAWSRLAGDNTGELFF.

This CDR3 is CASGGETSGNNEQFF. The genes are TRBV4-2 and TRBJ2-1; the TRBD2 assignment by TCRdb is unverifiable without DNA. Germline CDR1 and CDR2: LGHNA and YNFKEQ. The CDR3 contains 15 residues.

This sequence joins TRBV6-4 and TRBJ1-1. This CDR3 region has 14 residues. CDR1 MRHNA and CDR2 SNTAGT come from the germline V gene. The CDR3 loop is CASRDSDRNTEAFF.

The chain combines TRBV20-1 with TRBJ2-5; TCRdb names TRBD2, which stays unverified in the absence of DNA. CDR1 is DFQATT and CDR2 is SNEGSKA in the germline V gene (reference sequence). The CDR3 contains 20 residues. The CDR3: CSARDSSGLADPHLRETQYF.